The 10 T cell receptor beta chains in this list originate from one sample, sequenced in a study of blood T cell repertoires in COVID-19. The method was immunoSEQ multiplex PCR; TCRdb's version includes in-frame clones alone and lacks a portion of them. The data show fewer than 300,000 clones, 88% seen once. Material: peripheral blood. The receptors originated from a man between 60 and 75 years old who had recovered from COVID-19.

The chain carries TRBV6-6 and TRBJ1-3; D unclear. The CDR3 has 15 residues. Looked up from germline, CDR1 is MNHNY and CDR2 is SVGAGI (reference sequence). The V and J ends lost 2 bases and 0 bases respectively, with 8 bases between them. In nucleotides, the CDR3 is TGTGCCAGCAGTTACGCGGGAGTCTCTGGAAACACCATATATTTT. Its translation: CASSYAGVSGNTIYF.

The V gene is TRBV9, the J gene TRBJ2-1; TRBD1 aligns across 10 bases. The CDR3 totals 15 residues. J gave up 7 bases and V 0 bases, and 4 bases lay outside the gene matches. CDR1 is SGDLS and CDR2 is YYNGEE in the germline V gene. CDR3 protein: CASSVEGQGVNEQFF. In DNA form, the CDR3 reads TGTGCCAGCAGCGTAGAAGGACAGGGGGTGAATGAGCAGTTCTTC.

The CDR3: CASSLTGGPNNEQFF. DNA of the CDR3: TGTGCCAGCAGCTTAACGGGGGGTCCCAACAATGAGCAGTTCTTC. J is TRBJ2-1 and V is TRBV7-8; 7 bases agree with TRBD2. V lost 2 bases to trimming and J lost 5 bases; unmatched junction nucleotides: 6. Germline V gives CDR1 SGHVS, CDR2 FQNEAQ. There are 15 residues in the CDR3. The full variable domain, rest sourced from reference TRBV7-8 and TRBJ2-1, is GAGVSQSPRYKVAKRGQDVALRCDPISGHVSLFWYQQALGQGPEFLTYFQNEAQLDKSGLPSDRFFAERPEGSVSTLKIQRTQQEDSAVYLCASSLTGGPNNEQFFGPGTRLTVL.

This chain connects TRBV9 to TRBJ2-7; the D gene is possibly TRBD2 (6 bases). The CDR3 is 15 residues long. Trimming shortened V by 0 bases and J by 0 bases, and 10 bases separated the two germline ends. CDR1 and CDR2 from the germline V gene are SGDLS and YYNGEE. Here the CDR3 DNA reads TGTGCCAGCAGCGTAGTGGCGGGGAGCTCCTACGAGCAGTACTTC. Residues: CASSVVAGSSYEQYF. Full variable domain (rest looked up from reference TRBV9 and TRBJ2-7): DSGVTQTPKHLITATGQRVTLRCSPRSGDLSVYWYQQSLDQGLQFLIQYYNGEERAKGNILERFSAQQFPDLHSELNLSSLELGDSALYFCASSVVAGSSYEQYFGPGTRLTVT.

This chain connects TRBV7-2 to TRBJ1-2; no firm D call. From germline, CDR1 is SGHTA and CDR2 FQGNSA. The germline V and J ends were trimmed by 1 base and 8 bases, with 11 bases remaining between them. CDR3 size: 13 residues. CDR3 coding DNA: TGTGCCAGCAGCTTAGAAACGGTGAGGGGCTACACCTTC. This gives the protein CASSLETVRGYTF.

This chain links TRBV6-1 with TRBJ2-3, with unresolved D. Germline CDR1 MNHNS, CDR2 SASEGT. V was cut by 2 bases and J by 6 bases, with 9 bases left in between. This CDR3 region has 13 residues. The CDR3 loop is CASSETNYDTQYF. The DNA of the CDR3 is TGTGCCAGCAGTGAAACTAACTACGATACGCAGTATTTT.

This clone has a handful of counts. The rearrangement joins TRBV10-3 to TRBJ1-1, with D possibly TRBD1 on 6 matching bases. Trimming took 1 base from V and 1 from J, leaving 10 bases between them. The germline V gene encodes CDR1 ENHRY and CDR2 SYGVKD. The CDR3 loop spans 15 amino acids. CDR3 loop: CAISEWGQRNTEAFF. CDR3 DNA: TGTGCCATCAGTGAGTGGGGGCAGAGGAACACTGAAGCTTTCTTT.

The chain employs TRBV4-2 and TRBJ2-1, with TRBD2 matching 7 bases. Germline V gives CDR1 LGHNA, CDR2 YNFKEQ. CDR3 size: 15 residues. Trimming took 1 base from V and 7 from J; bases not matched to a gene: 7. The CDR3 bases are TGTGCCAGCAGCCAAGTTGGGGGGGTGTTTAATGAGCAGTTCTTC. The encoded protein is CASSQVGGVFNEQFF.

The V and J genes are TRBV7-3 and TRBJ2-1, with D perhaps matching TRBD1 (6 bases). This CDR3 has 14 amino acids. Germline V gene data show CDR1 as SGHTA and CDR2 as FQGTGA. The V end was cut by 8 bases, the J end by 7 bases, with 18 bases between. CDR3 nucleotide sequence: TGTGCCAGCTACTCGAAAGGACAGCAGAATGAGCAGTTCTTC. Its translation: CASYSKGQQNEQFF.

This chain connects TRBV14 to TRBJ1-1, with D uncertain. CDR3 length: 13 amino acids. Germline values: CDR1 SGHDN, CDR2 FVKESK. The V and J ends lost 3 bases and 13 bases respectively, with 18 bases between them. CDR3 region: CASSHHGQPNGFF. In DNA form, the CDR3 reads TGTGCCAGCAGCCACCATGGGCAGCCGAATGGTTTCTTT.